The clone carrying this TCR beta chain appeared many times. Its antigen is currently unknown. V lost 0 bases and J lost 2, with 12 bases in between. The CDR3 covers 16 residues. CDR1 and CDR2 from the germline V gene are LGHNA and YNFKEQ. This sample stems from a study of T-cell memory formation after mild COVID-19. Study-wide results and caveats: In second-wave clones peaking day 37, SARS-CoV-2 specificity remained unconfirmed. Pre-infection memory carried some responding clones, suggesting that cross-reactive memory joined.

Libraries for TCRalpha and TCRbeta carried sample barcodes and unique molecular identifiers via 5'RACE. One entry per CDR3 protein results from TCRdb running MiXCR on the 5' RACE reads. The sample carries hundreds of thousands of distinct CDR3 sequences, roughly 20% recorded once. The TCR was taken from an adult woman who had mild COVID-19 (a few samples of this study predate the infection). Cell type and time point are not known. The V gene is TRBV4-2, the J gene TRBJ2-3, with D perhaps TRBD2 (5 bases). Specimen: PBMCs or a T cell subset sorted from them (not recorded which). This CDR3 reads CASSQEGDTNTDTQYF. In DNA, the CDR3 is TGTGCCAGCAGCCAAGAGGGAGATACTAACACAGATACGCAGTATTTT.